Listed below are T cell receptor beta chains from one sample, sequenced in a study of blood T cell repertoires in COVID-19. Method: immunoSEQ multiplex PCR; TCRdb's copy keeps in-frame clones and lacks some. Altogether 140,000 to 150,000 clones are present, around 90% being singletons, with the ten largest covering 1.5% to 2%. Source material: peripheral blood. Receptors originate from a man aged 65-85 years with acute or convalescent COVID-19. CDR3s include the opening cysteine and the closing phenylalanine or tryptophan. D genes are given only for firm matches. Expanded clones are given a class, and other clones once, few, many or no size at all.

>TRBV7-2|TRBD2|TRBJ2-3|NA
TGTGCCAGCAGCTCCTCGGGACTAGCGGGAGGGAGAGCATTGGATACGCAGTATTTT
CASSSSGLAGGRALDTQYF
>TRBV11-2|TRBD1|TRBJ2-5|NA
TGTGCCAGCAGGCAACAGGGGGCTGGAGAGACCCAGTACTTC
CASRQQGAGETQYF
>TRBV6-5|NA|TRBJ2-7|once
TGTGCCAGCTTCCGACACTTCGGGAGCTCCTACGAGCAGTACTTC
CASFRHFGSSYEQYF
>TRBV12-3/TRBV12-4|NA|TRBJ2-7|NA
TGTGCCAGCACCCTACTAGTAAACGAGCAGTACTTC
CASTLLVNEQYF
>TRBV7-9|TRBD1|TRBJ2-3|NA
TGTGCCAGCAGCTTGGGACAGGGGGCGGCGGATACGCAGTATTTT
CASSLGQGAADTQYF
>TRBV24-1|NA|TRBJ2-5|once
TGTGCCACCAGTGACCCCGACAGGACCTCGGAGACCCAGTACTTC
CATSDPDRTSETQYF
>TRBV25-1|TRBD2|TRBJ2-3|NA
TGTGCCAGCAGTAGCGGGAGGAGGACAGATACGCAGTATTTT
CASSSGRRTDTQYF
>TRBV29-1|NA|TRBJ2-3|NA
TGCAGCGTGGATCAAGGTAAAGGGGCAGATACGCAGTATTTT
CSVDQGKGADTQYF
>TRBV27|NA|TRBJ1-5|NA
TGTGCCAGCAGTTTATGGGTGACGGGTCAGCCCCAGCATTTT
CASSLWVTGQPQHF
>TRBV11-2|NA|TRBJ2-2|NA
TGTGCCAGCAGCTTATTAGTAACAGGGAAGGCGGTTACCGGGGAGCTGTTTTTT
CASSLLVTGKAVTGELFF
>TRBV21-1|NA|TRBJ2-1|NA
TGTGCCAGCAGCAAACCGCTACTAGGCTACAATGAGCAGTTCTTC
CASSKPLLGYNEQFF
>TRBV24-1|TRBD1|TRBJ1-2|NA
TGTGCCACCAGTGATCAGGGGGTCGACTATGGCTACACCTTC
CATSDQGVDYGYTF
>TRBV24-1|NA|TRBJ2-3|once
TGTGCCACCAGCCCGGGCACAGATACGCAGTATTTT
CATSPGTDTQYF
>TRBV5-1|NA|TRBJ1-1|NA
TGCGCCAGCAGCTTGGATCAAGGGGGAACTGAAGCTTTCTTT
CASSLDQGGTEAFF
>TRBV19|NA|TRBJ2-2|NA
TGTGCCAGTAGTAATCAGAAGACCGGGGAGCTGTTTTTT
CASSNQKTGELFF
>TRBV2|NA|TRBJ1-1|NA
TGTGCCAGCAGTAGAGGCCAGAACACTGAAGCTTTCTTT
CASSRGQNTEAFF
>TRBV5-6|TRBD2|TRBJ2-1|NA
TGTGCCAGCAGCTTGGCTGGCGGGGGGGCCGCGGTCTTC
CASSLAGGGAAVF
>TRBV2|NA|TRBJ2-5|NA
TGTGCCAGCTCCCCTCGGACAGACCAAGAGACCCAGTACTTC
CASSPRTDQETQYF
>TRBV5-1|TRBD2|TRBJ2-7|NA
TGCGCCAGCAGCACGGGACTAGCGCCGTACGAGCAGTACTTC
CASSTGLAPYEQYF
>TRBV28|TRBD1|TRBJ1-2|NA
TGTGCCAGCAGTTTATCCAGACAGGGGGCGGGAGGCTACACCTTC
CASSLSRQGAGGYTF
>TRBV7-8|NA|TRBJ1-5|NA
TGTGCCAGCAGCCGACGTCCTTATAGCAATCAGCCCCAGCATTTT
CASSRRPYSNQPQHF
>TRBV7-9|NA|TRBJ1-3|NA
TGTGCCAGCAGCTTAGTTGGCGGAAACACCATATATTTT
CASSLVGGNTIYF
>TRBV6-4|TRBD1|TRBJ1-2|NA
TGTGCCACCAGGACAGGGGCCTATGGCTACACCTTC
CATRTGAYGYTF
>TRBV28|TRBD1|TRBJ1-2|once
TGTGCCAGCAGTACGACAGGGGGCAGTAGGTTCTATGGCTACACCTTC
CASSTTGGSRFYGYTF
>TRBV28|TRBD1|TRBJ1-1|NA
TGTGCCAGCAGCAGGACAGGGTGGTCGAAAGGAGCTTTCTTT
CASSRTGWSKGAFF
>TRBV9|NA|TRBJ2-1|NA
TGTGCCAGCAGCGTAGTGGACGGGAGATCAGGCTCCTACAATGAGCAGTTCTTC
CASSVVDGRSGSYNEQFF
>TRBV3-1/TRBV3-2|TRBD2|TRBJ2-3|NA
TGTGCCAGCAGCCTAAATCGGGGTAAAGCGGGAGCGTTGACAGATACGCAGTATTTT
CASSLNRGKAGALTDTQYF
>TRBV27|TRBD1|TRBJ2-7|few
TGTGCCAGCAGTTTTTTATTGGGAGGACAGGGATCCTACGAGCAGTACTTC
CASSFLLGGQGSYEQYF
>TRBV5-5|TRBD1|TRBJ2-2|NA
TGTGCCAGCAGCCCCGGGACAGGGAACACCGGGGAGCTGTTTTTT
CASSPGTGNTGELFF